The rows below give T cell receptor beta chains drawn from one sample of a study of shared clonotypes between healthy human individuals. Sequencing was performed with immunoSEQ multiplex PCR; in TCRdb, only in-frame clones are kept and a portion is missing. Of around 1,900,000 clones listed, around 93% are singletons. The sequenced sample consisted of naive CD8+ T cells from PBMCs. These receptors were taken from a man aged 18 to 30 in good health. Some clones in this sample may be carry-over from other donors' samples. Both conserved end residues are part of each CDR3. Fields, in order: V gene, J gene, clone size, D gene, CDR3 DNA, CDR3 protein. The D gene is left open where the match is weak. A row's size may be missing; if present it is once, few, many or a size class.

v_call: TRBV30; j_call: TRBJ2-7; clone_size: .; d_call: .; cdr3_nt: TGTGCCTGGAGCGACAACTACGAGCAGTACTTC; cdr3_aa: CAWSDNYEQYF
v_call: TRBV11-2; j_call: TRBJ2-1; clone_size: .; d_call: TRBD2; cdr3_nt: TGTGCCAGCAGCCTAATACTAGCGGAGTACAATGAGCAGTTCTTC; cdr3_aa: CASSLILAEYNEQFF
v_call: TRBV11-2; j_call: TRBJ2-6; clone_size: .; d_call: .; cdr3_nt: TGTGCCAGCAGACCATGGAGGGATGTCGTCGGGGCCAACGTCCTGACTTTC; cdr3_aa: CASRPWRDVVGANVLTF
v_call: TRBV7-9; j_call: TRBJ2-3; clone_size: .; d_call: TRBD2; cdr3_nt: TGTGCCAGCAGCGACAGACTAGCGCTGAGCACAGATACGCAGTATTTT; cdr3_aa: CASSDRLALSTDTQYF
v_call: TRBV7-8; j_call: TRBJ1-4; clone_size: .; d_call: .; cdr3_nt: TGTGCCAGCAGCTTAGTGGGAGAGATTAATGAAAAACTGTTTTTT; cdr3_aa: CASSLVGEINEKLFF
v_call: TRBV6-1; j_call: TRBJ2-7; clone_size: .; d_call: .; cdr3_nt: TGTGCCAGCAGTGTTGTGGTAGCGGAACCTTACGAGCAGTACTTC; cdr3_aa: CASSVVVAEPYEQYF
v_call: TRBV6-6; j_call: TRBJ2-5; clone_size: .; d_call: .; cdr3_nt: TGTGCCAGCAGTTACTCGATGGGGCAGCAAGAGACCCAGTACTTC; cdr3_aa: CASSYSMGQQETQYF
v_call: TRBV6-1; j_call: TRBJ2-7; clone_size: .; d_call: .; cdr3_nt: TGTGCCAGCAACCCCTTGGGGAACGAGCAGTACTTC; cdr3_aa: CASNPLGNEQYF
v_call: TRBV9; j_call: TRBJ2-7; clone_size: .; d_call: TRBD2; cdr3_nt: TGTGCCAGCAGCGTAGAACGGGTAGGACTAGCACTTTTCGAGCAGTACTTC; cdr3_aa: CASSVERVGLALFEQYF
v_call: TRBV23-1; j_call: TRBJ2-7; clone_size: .; d_call: TRBD1; cdr3_nt: TGCGCCAGGAGCACGGACAGGGACCACGAGCAGTACTTC; cdr3_aa: CARSTDRDHEQYF
v_call: TRBV27; j_call: TRBJ2-5; clone_size: .; d_call: .; cdr3_nt: TGTGCCAGCAGTCCAGCACATATAAAGCGCCAAGAGACCCAGTACTTC; cdr3_aa: CASSPAHIKRQETQYF
v_call: TRBV29-1; j_call: TRBJ2-6; clone_size: .; d_call: .; cdr3_nt: TGCAGCGCCCAGGTGGCTGCTGGGGCCAACGTCCTGACTTTC; cdr3_aa: CSAQVAAGANVLTF
v_call: TRBV7-8; j_call: TRBJ2-5; clone_size: .; d_call: TRBD1; cdr3_nt: TGTGCCAGCAGCTTAGTTCCCGGGACAGGGCTAAAAGAGACCCAGTACTTC; cdr3_aa: CASSLVPGTGLKETQYF
v_call: TRBV6-5; j_call: TRBJ1-5; clone_size: .; d_call: .; cdr3_nt: TGTGCCAGCAGACCCGTCGGTAATAGCAATCAGCCCCAGCATTTT; cdr3_aa: CASRPVGNSNQPQHF
v_call: TRBV10-3; j_call: TRBJ1-5; clone_size: .; d_call: .; cdr3_nt: TGTGCCATCAGTGAACAGAGCAATCAGCCCCAGCATTTT; cdr3_aa: CAISEQSNQPQHF
v_call: TRBV5-5; j_call: TRBJ1-1; clone_size: .; d_call: .; cdr3_nt: TGTGCCAGCAGGCCCCCGGGGAGCACTGAAGCTTTCTTT; cdr3_aa: CASRPPGSTEAFF
v_call: TRBV5-1; j_call: TRBJ1-5; clone_size: once; d_call: .; cdr3_nt: TGCGCCAGCAGCTTGGGGGCAGGGGGCAATCAGCCCCAGCATTTT; cdr3_aa: CASSLGAGGNQPQHF
v_call: TRBV4-2; j_call: TRBJ1-5; clone_size: .; d_call: .; cdr3_nt: TGTGCCAGCAGCCAAGATGGGGGTGAGCGGCAGCCCCAGCATTTT; cdr3_aa: CASSQDGGERQPQHF
v_call: TRBV5-6; j_call: TRBJ2-7; clone_size: .; d_call: TRBD2; cdr3_nt: TGTGCCAGCAGCGCGAGCTTAGCGGGAATCGAGCAGTACTTC; cdr3_aa: CASSASLAGIEQYF
v_call: TRBV7-6; j_call: TRBJ1-1; clone_size: .; d_call: TRBD1; cdr3_nt: TGTGCCAGCAGCTTAGGGACGGGACAGGGGACTGAAGCTTTCTTT; cdr3_aa: CASSLGTGQGTEAFF
v_call: TRBV4-3; j_call: TRBJ2-1; clone_size: once; d_call: TRBD1; cdr3_nt: TGCGCCAGCAGCCATCTCTTCATAGGACAGGGGAAATACAATGAGCAGTTCTTC; cdr3_aa: CASSHLFIGQGKYNEQFF
v_call: TRBV7-9; j_call: TRBJ2-1; clone_size: .; d_call: TRBD2; cdr3_nt: TGTGCCAGCAGCTCAAATAGCGGGAGGGCCTCGAATGAGCAGTTCTTC; cdr3_aa: CASSSNSGRASNEQFF
v_call: TRBV5-1; j_call: TRBJ1-5; clone_size: .; d_call: .; cdr3_nt: TGCGCCAGTCGAGAGGACCTAAACAATCAGCCCCAGCATTTT; cdr3_aa: CASREDLNNQPQHF
v_call: TRBV6-6; j_call: TRBJ2-7; clone_size: .; d_call: TRBD1; cdr3_nt: TGTGCCAGCAGTTGGGACAGCCGATACGAGCAGTACTTC; cdr3_aa: CASSWDSRYEQYF
v_call: TRBV29-1; j_call: TRBJ2-1; clone_size: .; d_call: TRBD2; cdr3_nt: TGCAGCGTTGAAGATAGCGGGGGTACTTGGTTCTTC; cdr3_aa: CSVEDSGGTWFF
v_call: TRBV15; j_call: TRBJ2-3; clone_size: once; d_call: TRBD2; cdr3_nt: TGTGCCACCAGCAGGACTAGCGGGAGTGCAGATACGCAGTATTTT; cdr3_aa: CATSRTSGSADTQYF
v_call: TRBV29-1; j_call: TRBJ2-3; clone_size: few; d_call: .; cdr3_nt: TGCAGCGTTGACACAGATACGCAGTATTTT; cdr3_aa: CSVDTDTQYF
v_call: TRBV27; j_call: TRBJ1-1; clone_size: .; d_call: .; cdr3_nt: TGTGCCAGCAGTTTATGGGGGCAGGACACTGAAGCTTTCTTT; cdr3_aa: CASSLWGQDTEAFF
v_call: TRBV5-8; j_call: TRBJ1-1; clone_size: .; d_call: .; cdr3_nt: TGTGCCAGCAGCTCAAGATTGGGCCCGGGGGGGCACACTGAAGCTTTCTTT; cdr3_aa: CASSSRLGPGGHTEAFF
v_call: TRBV7-8; j_call: TRBJ2-1; clone_size: once; d_call: TRBD2; cdr3_nt: TGTGCCAGCAGCTTGGGACTAGCGGGAGGGCTAACCTACAATGAGCAGTTCTTC; cdr3_aa: CASSLGLAGGLTYNEQFF
v_call: TRBV2; j_call: TRBJ1-1; clone_size: few; d_call: .; cdr3_nt: TGTGCCAGCAGCTACTCTGAAGCTTTCTTT; cdr3_aa: CASSYSEAFF
v_call: TRBV28; j_call: TRBJ2-3; clone_size: .; d_call: .; cdr3_nt: TGTGCCAGTTCCTGGGGGACCACTAGCACAGATACGCAGTATTTT; cdr3_aa: CASSWGTTSTDTQYF
v_call: TRBV6-6; j_call: TRBJ2-3; clone_size: .; d_call: .; cdr3_nt: TGTGCCAGCAGAACGAACCCCCAATTCGAGGCGCAGTATTTT; cdr3_aa: CASRTNPQFEAQYF
v_call: TRBV5-4; j_call: TRBJ2-7; clone_size: once; d_call: .; cdr3_nt: TGTGCCAGCAGCTTGGAGGTAGGAGCTTACGAGCAGTACTTC; cdr3_aa: CASSLEVGAYEQYF
v_call: TRBV13; j_call: TRBJ1-2; clone_size: .; d_call: .; cdr3_nt: TGTGCCAGCAGCTTAGGCTCCGGGTCCCATGGCTACACCTTC; cdr3_aa: CASSLGSGSHGYTF
v_call: TRBV7-9; j_call: TRBJ1-2; clone_size: .; d_call: .; cdr3_nt: TGTGCCAGCAGCTTGGGCGGCTATGGCTACACCTTC; cdr3_aa: CASSLGGYGYTF
v_call: TRBV5-4; j_call: TRBJ2-2; clone_size: once; d_call: .; cdr3_nt: TGTGCCAGCAGCCTTGCGCTGAACACCGGGGAGCTGTTTTTT; cdr3_aa: CASSLALNTGELFF
v_call: TRBV10-3; j_call: TRBJ2-1; clone_size: .; d_call: .; cdr3_nt: TGTGCCATCTCAACTCCCGATGGGGGGTACAATGAGCAGTTCTTC; cdr3_aa: CAISTPDGGYNEQFF
v_call: TRBV5-1; j_call: TRBJ2-7; clone_size: .; d_call: TRBD2; cdr3_nt: TGCGCCAGCAGCTTGGTAGGTAGCGGGAGCTCCTACGAGCAGTACTTC; cdr3_aa: CASSLVGSGSSYEQYF
v_call: TRBV28; j_call: TRBJ1-5; clone_size: .; d_call: .; cdr3_nt: TGTGCCAGCAGTTTAAGCGTTCCAGGACCTAATCAGCCCCAGCATTTT; cdr3_aa: CASSLSVPGPNQPQHF
v_call: TRBV10-3; j_call: TRBJ2-1; clone_size: .; d_call: .; cdr3_nt: TGTGCCATCAGTGAGGGGGGGTCCTCCTACAATGAGCAGTTCTTC; cdr3_aa: CAISEGGSSYNEQFF
v_call: TRBV15; j_call: TRBJ1-5; clone_size: .; d_call: .; cdr3_nt: TGTGCCACCAGCAGAGGACCCCCGAGGAGCAATCAGCCCCAGCATTTT; cdr3_aa: CATSRGPPRSNQPQHF
v_call: TRBV7-9; j_call: TRBJ2-7; clone_size: .; d_call: TRBD1; cdr3_nt: TGTGCCAGCAGCAGAAGACAGGGATCCCCCTACGAGCAGTACTTC; cdr3_aa: CASSRRQGSPYEQYF
v_call: TRBV7-9; j_call: TRBJ2-1; clone_size: .; d_call: .; cdr3_nt: TGTGCCAGCAGCTCACGACAGGATACGTACAATGAGCAGTTCTTC; cdr3_aa: CASSSRQDTYNEQFF
v_call: TRBV7-9; j_call: TRBJ1-6; clone_size: .; d_call: .; cdr3_nt: TGTGCCAGCAGCTTAGGGGCCGGGACGGATTCACCCCTCCACTTT; cdr3_aa: CASSLGAGTDSPLHF
v_call: TRBV19; j_call: TRBJ2-6; clone_size: .; d_call: .; cdr3_nt: TGTGCCAGTAGTATAGGAAAGGGGGACGTATCCTCTGGGGCCAACGTCCTGACTTTC; cdr3_aa: CASSIGKGDVSSGANVLTF
v_call: TRBV27; j_call: TRBJ2-7; clone_size: .; d_call: .; cdr3_nt: TGTGCCAGCAGCTCTTCTTTTCTCTACGAGCAGTACTTC; cdr3_aa: CASSSSFLYEQYF
v_call: TRBV7-8; j_call: TRBJ2-7; clone_size: .; d_call: .; cdr3_nt: TGTGCCAGCAGCTCCGTCACCGGGACGGTCTACGAGCAGTACTTC; cdr3_aa: CASSSVTGTVYEQYF